A single sample is the source of the 7 T cell receptor beta chains below, sequenced in a study of early T cells in non-severe SARS-CoV-2 infection. From the 5' RACE reads, TCRdb called clonotypes with MiXCR, one entry per CDR3 protein. The data show under 85,000 distinct CDR3 sequences, 13% to 15% seen once. Sequenced material: whole blood, taken at baseline. These receptors were collected from an adult who was a healthcare worker with PCR-confirmed SARS-CoV-2 infection or an uninfected control (not recorded which).

V is TRBV7-9 and J is TRBJ2-7; TRBD2 agrees at 7 bases. The CDR3 extends over 14 amino acids. The V and J ends lost 5 bases and 2 bases, in that order; junction bases with no gene match: 6. In germline, CDR1 is SEHNR, CDR2 FQNEAQ (reference sequence). The CDR3 here is CASSPGGSPYEQYF. CDR3 coding DNA: TGTGCCAGCAGCCCGGGCGGGAGCCCCTACGAGCAGTACTTC. The full variable domain, with the rest looked up from reference TRBV7-9 and TRBJ2-7, is DTGVSQNPRHKITKRGQNVTFRCDPISEHNRLYWYRQTLGQGPEFLTYFQNEAQLEKSRLLSDRFSAERPKGSFSTLEIQRTEQGDSAMYLCASSPGGSPYEQYFGPGTRLTVT.

The chain employs TRBV7-8 and TRBJ2-2; D perhaps matches TRBD1 (6 bases). Trimming left V 1 base short and J 1 base short, with 7 bases between. Per the germline V gene, CDR1 is SGHVS and CDR2 is FQNEAQ. This CDR3 comprises 15 residues. Written as DNA, the CDR3 is TGTGCCAGCAGCTTAGGGGGACAGAACACCGGGGAGCTGTTTTTT. Its translation is CASSLGGQNTGELFF.

This clonotype was recorded many times. The rearrangement links TRBV14 to TRBJ2-3; D gene unclear. The ends were cut back, 1 base at V and 4 bases at J, with 12 bases in the middle. This CDR3 has 15 residues. Germline CDR1 is SGHDN and CDR2 is FVKESK. The chain's CDR3 is CASSQGVVSADTQYF. The DNA for the CDR3 is TGTGCCAGCAGCCAAGGGGTGGTATCCGCAGATACGCAGTATTTT.

This clonotype was observed a handful of times. This chain joins TRBV6-2 or TRBV6-3 and TRBJ1-5; D ambiguous. V was cut by 4 bases and J by 0 bases, with 7 bases left in between. Germline V CDR1 and CDR2: MNHEY, SVGEGT. The CDR3 runs to 14 residues. The CDR3: CASSFSYSNQPQHF. CDR3 DNA sequence: TGTGCCAGCAGTTTCTCTTATAGCAATCAGCCCCAGCATTTT.

This chain uses TRBV20-1 with TRBJ2-7; D is ambiguous. The V end lost 3 bases, the J end lost 0 bases, and 12 bases lay between the germline ends. The CDR3 is made up of 14 amino acids. Germline V gene sequence: CDR1 DFQATT, CDR2 SNEGSKA (reference sequence). The CDR3 DNA follows: TGCAGTGCTAGGTTGCGTCGGAGCTCCTACGAGCAGTACTTC. It is translated as CSARLRRSSYEQYF.

In DNA, the CDR3 is TGTGCCAGCAGCTCGCTCGCGGGAGAATCCTACAATGAGCAGTTCTTC. Its translation is CASSSLAGESYNEQFF. The chain recombines TRBV7-9 with TRBJ2-1, with TRBD2 matching over 7 bases. Germline values: CDR1 SEHNR, CDR2 FQNEAQ (reference sequence). The CDR3 contains 16 residues. The trim removed 4 bases at V and 1 base at J, leaving 7 bases unmatched.

The table lists this clonotype with many counts. The genes are TRBV7-9 and TRBJ2-7; TRBD2 is a possible D gene (5 bases). The CDR3 has 13 residues. Looked up from germline, CDR1 is SEHNR and CDR2 is FQNEAQ (reference sequence). The V gene lost 3 bases and the J gene lost 5 bases, with 11 bases spanning the gap. This CDR3 is CASSFPDGDEQYF. The CDR3, as DNA: TGTGCCAGCAGCTTCCCGGACGGGGACGAGCAGTACTTC.